Presented here are 32 T cell receptor beta chains from one specimen sequenced in a study of cytomegalovirus exposure and HLA in healthy donors. Vbeta (60) and Jbeta (13) primers were used in the PCR. Assay: immunoSEQ multiplex PCR; the TCRdb copy retains only in-frame clones and omits some. Found here are about 160,000 clones, roughly four fifths of them singletons; the top ten hold approximately 13%. Sequencing used PBMCs. These receptors originate from a woman aged 45-59 years in good health and CMV-seronegative.

The chain carries TRBV19 and TRBJ2-1, with TRBD1 as a possible D gene (5 bases). V lost 4 bases and J 4 bases, leaving 8 bases between the germline ends. The germline V gene encodes CDR1 LNHDA and CDR2 SQIVND (reference sequence). The CDR3 is 13 amino acids. The CDR3 spells CASSKTEYNEQFF. CDR3 nucleotides: TGTGCCAGTAGTAAGACAGAGTACAATGAGCAGTTCTTC.

This clone has a handful of counts. The V gene is TRBV6-1, the J gene TRBJ2-7, with 7 positions matching TRBD2. The CDR3 consists of 16 residues. Germline assignment: CDR1 MNHNS and CDR2 SASEGT. The V and J ends lost 1 base and 3 bases, in that order; junction bases with no gene match: 9. CDR3 in amino acids: CASSEGTSAIFYEQYF. The DNA for the CDR3 is TGTGCCAGCAGTGAAGGAACTAGCGCAATTTTCTACGAGCAGTACTTC.

The rearrangement joins TRBV28 to TRBJ1-6, with D possibly being TRBD1 (6 bases). The CDR3 runs to 15 residues. Trimming shortened V by 7 bases and J by 0 bases, and 10 bases separated the two germline ends. Per the germline V gene, CDR1 is MDHEN and CDR2 is SYDVKM. In DNA, the CDR3 is TGTGCCAGCATCGGACAGAGCTCCTATAATTCACCCCTCCACTTT. It codes for CASIGQSSYNSPLHF. The complete variable domain, with remaining parts taken from reference TRBV28 and TRBJ1-6, reads DVKVTQSSRYLVKRTGEKVFLECVQDMDHENMFWYRQDPGLGLRLIYFSYDVKMKEKGDIPEGYSVSREKKERFSLILESASTNQTSMYLCASIGQSSYNSPLHFGNGTRLTVT.

The chain couples TRBV5-4 to TRBJ2-5, with 8 bases fitting TRBD1. This CDR3 is 15 amino acids long. The V segment lost 4 bases and the J segment 2 bases; nucleotides outside the gene matches: 7. Looked up from germline, CDR1 is SGHNT and CDR2 is YYREEE (reference sequence). CDR3 loop: CASSRGQGIQETQYF. Here the CDR3 DNA reads TGTGCCAGCAGCCGAGGACAGGGCATACAAGAGACCCAGTACTTC. The whole variable domain, filled in from reference TRBV5-4 and TRBJ2-5, reads ETGVTQSPTHLIKTRGQQVTLRCSSQSGHNTVSWYQQALGQGPQFIFQYYREEENGRGNFPPRFSGLQFPNYSSELNVNALELDDSALYLCASSRGQGIQETQYFGPGTRLLVL.

The chain recombines TRBV5-6 with TRBJ1-1; D perhaps matches TRBD1 (5 bases). V shed 5 bases and J shed 4 bases, with 12 bases lying between them. The CDR3 totals 13 residues. CDR1 is SGHDT, CDR2 YYEEEE, per germline. The CDR3 here is CASSQGVGTEAFF. The CDR3, as DNA: TGTGCCAGCAGTCAAGGGGTTGGCACTGAAGCTTTCTTT.

The rearrangement joins TRBV4-1 to TRBJ2-7, with TRBD2 matching over 9 bases. The CDR3 is 18 amino acids. CDR1 and CDR2 from the germline V gene are MGHRA and YSYEKL. V gave up 0 bases and J gave up 4 bases; unmatched junction bases: 13. Written as DNA, the CDR3 is TGCGCCAGCAGCCAAGATCTACGGGCGGGGGGGCCCGAGTACGAGCAGTACTTC. Protein product: CASSQDLRAGGPEYEQYF.

This clone was detected only once. The CDR3 nucleotides are TGTGCCAGCAGCTTAGATAGCGGGGGATACAATGAGCAGTTCTTC. Its protein is CASSLDSGGYNEQFF. J is TRBJ2-1 and V is TRBV11-2; 9 nucleotides agree with TRBD2. Germline CDR1 SGHAT, CDR2 FQNNGV. This CDR3 is 15 amino acids long. With 0 bases clipped from V and 4 bases from J, the junction kept 1 base outside the gene matches.

The rearrangement links TRBV7-9 to TRBJ1-2, with 7 positions matching TRBD1. CDR1 and CDR2 from the germline V gene are SEHNR and FQNEAQ (reference sequence). The CDR3 consists of 16 residues. V trimming: 5 bases; J trimming: 2 bases; junction bases outside the gene matches: 11. CDR3 coding DNA: TGTGCCAGCAGCCCCAAGTCAACGACAGGGAACTATGGCTACACCTTC. Its protein is CASSPKSTTGNYGYTF.

The J gene is TRBJ1-2, the V gene TRBV27, with TRBD1 matching 7 bases. Germline values: CDR1 MNHEY, CDR2 SMNVEV (reference sequence). V lost 7 bases and J lost 8; bases outside the gene matches: 10. This CDR3 has 13 amino acids. CDR3 in amino acids: CASTSPTGQGYTF. The CDR3 DNA is TGTGCCAGCACCTCCCCGACAGGGCAAGGCTACACCTTC.

The V and J genes are TRBV9 and TRBJ1-3; a weak D match, TRBD1 (6 bases). Trimming removed 0 bases at V and 0 bases at J, with 16 bases between. CDR1 and CDR2 (germline): SGDLS, YYNGEE. The CDR3 has 18 residues. The CDR3 DNA reads as TGTGCCAGCAGCGTAGATGCCCGGGGGGCATTCTCTGGAAACACCATATATTTT. Its translation is CASSVDARGAFSGNTIYF.

The chain has TRBV18 and TRBJ1-1; D is possibly TRBD1 (5 bases). Germline V gene data show CDR1 as KGHSH and CDR2 as LQKENI. Trimming cost V 5 bases and J 1 base, with 8 bases left between them. The length of the CDR3 is 13 residues. CDR3 protein: CASSTDRNTEAFF. The CDR3 DNA reads as TGTGCCAGCTCAACCGACAGGAACACTGAAGCTTTCTTT.

The chain joins TRBV7-2 to TRBJ2-5; 8 bases are a match to TRBD2. This CDR3 is 15 amino acids long. The trim removed 3 bases at V and 4 bases at J, leaving 7 bases unmatched. Germline values: CDR1 SGHTA, CDR2 FQGNSA. In DNA form, the CDR3 reads TGTGCCAGCAGCTTCCAAGCGGGAGAAGCAGAGACCCAGTACTTC. Its protein is CASSFQAGEAETQYF.

The chain combines TRBV9 with TRBJ2-5; 9 bases agree with TRBD2. Looked up from germline, CDR1 is SGDLS and CDR2 is YYNGEE. The CDR3 runs to 14 residues. V shed 3 bases, J shed 7 bases, and the junction held 7 bases outside the gene matches. The CDR3 DNA reads as TGTGCCAGCAGCGGACAGACAGCGGGGGGGACCCAGTACTTC. As protein: CASSGQTAGGTQYF.

The chain carries TRBV15 and TRBJ2-5; D might be TRBD1 (6 bases). The germline V and J ends were trimmed by 3 bases and 2 bases, with 13 bases remaining between them. This CDR3 has 15 residues. CDR1 LNHNV and CDR2 YYDKDF come from the germline V gene (reference sequence). CDR3 DNA sequence: TGTGCCACCAGCAGCCTCCGGGGACAACAAGAGACCCAGTACTTC. This translates into CATSSLRGQQETQYF.

The rearrangement joins TRBV7-2 to TRBJ2-5, with 9 bases aligning to TRBD1. In germline, CDR1 is SGHTA, CDR2 FQGNSA. The CDR3 has 16 amino acids. The V gene end was trimmed by 6 bases and the J gene end by 2 bases; junction bases not matched to a gene: 10. The CDR3 DNA reads as TGTGCCAGCAGGGAAACAGGGGGCAGCCAGCAAGAGACCCAGTACTTC. The encoded protein is CASRETGGSQQETQYF.

The chain combines TRBV14 with TRBJ2-5; D might be TRBD1 (5 bases). CDR1 and CDR2 from the germline V gene are SGHDN and FVKESK. The CDR3 totals 17 residues. Trimming shortened V by 4 bases and J by 3 bases, and 21 bases separated the two germline ends. CDR3 nucleotides: TGTGCCAGCAGCCCTCCTTTCGCCCTCGACAGCGAAGAGACCCAGTACTTC. Translating it yields CASSPPFALDSEETQYF.

This clone was detected ten times or more. The identical CDR3 is also encoded by other nucleotide sequences in the sample. The chain links TRBV6-1 to TRBJ2-7; 10 positions agree with TRBD2. The CDR3 has 15 amino acids. The junction had 6 bases not matched to a gene; V was cut back by 0 bases and J by 7 bases. Germline CDR1 MNHNS, CDR2 SASEGT. CDR3 sequence (DNA): TGTGCCAGCAGTGAAGCTTCCAGCGGGAGGGGGGAGCAGTACTTC. Its protein product is CASSEASSGRGEQYF.

The rearrangement joins TRBV4-3 to TRBJ1-4, with D perhaps matching TRBD1 (5 bases). The length of the CDR3 is 15 residues. Germline V lookup: CDR1 LGHNA, CDR2 YSLEER. V was trimmed by 0 bases and J by 8 bases, leaving 13 bases between them. In DNA, the CDR3 is TGCGCCAGCAGCCAAGATCTGGGGGGTTGGGAAAAACTGTTTTTT. Translating it yields CASSQDLGGWEKLFF.

This chain joins TRBV25-1 and TRBJ2-3, with 11 bases that match TRBD2. The ends lost 7 bases at V and 6 bases at J; junction bases unmatched: 12. This CDR3 contains 16 residues. The germline V gene encodes CDR1 MGHDK and CDR2 SYGVNS. CDR3 sequence: CASMGLAGGPTDTQYF. In DNA, the CDR3 is TGTGCCAGCATGGGGTTAGCGGGGGGGCCAACGGATACGCAGTATTTT.

The chain is built from TRBV7-8 and TRBJ2-1, with D perhaps TRBD2 (5 bases). There are 16 residues in the CDR3. Germline CDR1 reads SGHVS; CDR2 reads FQNEAQ. V lost 5 bases and J lost 0, with 14 bases in between. The CDR3 region is CASSPSGSVSYNEQFF. The CDR3 region has the DNA TGTGCCAGCAGCCCCTCGGGGAGCGTCTCCTACAATGAGCAGTTCTTC. The complete variable domain, with remaining parts taken from reference TRBV7-8 and TRBJ2-1, reads GAGVSQSPRYKVAKRGQDVALRCDPISGHVSLFWYQQALGQGPEFLTYFQNEAQLDKSGLPSDRFFAERPEGSVSTLKIQRTQQEDSAVYLCASSPSGSVSYNEQFFGPGTRLTVL.

V usage is TRBV5-1 and J usage is TRBJ1-4; TRBD1 matches 7 bases. Germline-derived CDR1 and CDR2 are SGHRS and YFSETQ. Losses at the gene ends were 3 bases for V and 8 bases for J; bases not matched to a gene: 10. The CDR3 totals 15 residues. The CDR3 loop reads CASSSRQGQGEKLFF. The CDR3 DNA is TGCGCCAGCAGCTCCCGACAGGGACAAGGCGAAAAACTGTTTTTT.

The sample holds a few counts of this clone. The CDR3 DNA follows: TGTGCCAGCAGTCCCCCCGGGACAGGGTACACAGATACGCAGTATTTT. It codes for CASSPPGTGYTDTQYF. This chain joins TRBV27 and TRBJ2-3; 9 bases fit TRBD1. Germline loops: CDR1 MNHEY, CDR2 SMNVEV (reference sequence). The CDR3 spans 16 residues. The junction had 8 bases not matched to a gene; V was cut back by 5 bases and J by 2 bases.

This clone showed up just once. DNA for the CDR3: TGTGCCAGCAGCTTCGGCGGGTACGGGGAAACTGAAGCTTTCTTT. It is translated as CASSFGGYGETEAFF. This rearrangement joins TRBV5-4 to TRBJ1-1; D ambiguous. There are 15 residues in the CDR3. Germline CDR1 SGHNT, CDR2 YYREEE (reference sequence). Trimming cost V 2 bases and J 5 bases, with 16 bases left between them.

There are a few counts of this clone. Other DNA sequences in the sample encode the same CDR3. The gene calls are TRBV6-1 and TRBJ1-1; no clear D. The CDR3 has 13 amino acids. Germline V gives CDR1 MNHNS, CDR2 SASEGT. V lost 1 base and J 4 bases, leaving 7 bases between the germline ends. The CDR3 region is CASSEGRGTEAFF. Here the CDR3 DNA reads TGTGCCAGCAGTGAAGGGCGGGGCACTGAAGCTTTCTTT.

This clone was counted a few times. This chain joins TRBV27 and TRBJ2-1; weak D call: TRBD2 (5 bases). The CDR3 runs to 12 residues. Deletions cut 8 bases from V and 10 bases from J, with 15 bases between. Germline CDR1 MNHEY, CDR2 SMNVEV (reference sequence). CDR3 DNA: TGTGCCAGCCGCAAACTAGTGGGGGAGCAGTTCTTC. It codes for CASRKLVGEQFF.

The CDR3 DNA reads TGTGCCTGGAGTGTAGGCAGGGAAAATCAGCCCCAGCATTTT. Translation gives CAWSVGRENQPQHF. This chain joins TRBV30 and TRBJ1-5; perhaps TRBD1 as D (5 bases). The V gene's germline CDR1 is GTSNPN and CDR2 SVGIG (reference sequence). Trimming removed 0 bases from V and 4 bases from J, with 10 bases in between. The CDR3 contains 14 residues.

The chain has TRBV7-2 and TRBJ2-5, with 10 bases identical to TRBD2. Germline assignment: CDR1 SGHTA and CDR2 FQGNSA. CDR3 length: 15 amino acids. Germline trimming cut 2 bases from V and 1 base from J; bases unmatched to any gene: 1. The CDR3 sequence: CASSLIAGGQETQYF. In nucleotides, the CDR3 is TGTGCCAGCAGCTTAATAGCGGGAGGCCAAGAGACCCAGTACTTC.

This clone was observed a single time. This chain links TRBV18 with TRBJ2-3; 8 bases align to TRBD1. The CDR3 sequence is 16 residues long. Looked up from germline, CDR1 is KGHSH and CDR2 is LQKENI. The junction had 7 bases not matched to a gene; V was cut back by 3 bases and J by 2 bases. This chain's CDR3 is CASSPSGGRNTDTQYF. CDR3 bases: TGTGCCAGCTCACCCTCAGGGGGCCGTAACACAGATACGCAGTATTTT.

V gene TRBV7-3 combines with J gene TRBJ1-2; no firm D call. Germline V CDR1 and CDR2: SGHTA, FQGTGA. V was clipped by 10 bases and J by 4 bases, with 4 bases between them. The CDR3 has 9 amino acids. The CDR3 region is CATLYGYTF. The DNA of the CDR3 is TGTGCCACCCTCTATGGCTACACCTTC.

The rearrangement links TRBV5-1 to TRBJ1-1, with 8 bases that match TRBD1. Germline assignment: CDR1 SGHRS and CDR2 YFSETQ. V was pared by 3 bases and J by 4 bases, with 5 bases of the junction left unmatched. This CDR3 spans 14 amino acids. CDR3 DNA: TGCGCCAGCAGCTCGGACAGGGTAGTCACTGAAGCTTTCTTT. This sequence encodes CASSSDRVVTEAFF. Full variable domain (remainder filled in from reference TRBV5-1 and TRBJ1-1): KAGVTQTPRYLIKTRGQQVTLSCSPISGHRSVSWYQQTPGQGLQFLFEYFSETQRNKGNFPGRFSGRQFSNSRSEMNVSTLELGDSALYLCASSSDRVVTEAFFGQGTRLTVV.

This chain connects TRBV9 to TRBJ1-2; 8 positions agree with TRBD1. CDR3 length: 16 amino acids. V lost 0 bases and J lost 5; bases outside the gene matches: 9. CDR1 and CDR2 (germline): SGDLS, YYNGEE. CDR3 sequence: CASSVESSGGGYGYTF. The CDR3 DNA sequence: TGTGCCAGCAGCGTAGAAAGTTCAGGGGGCGGATATGGCTACACCTTC.

The chain carries TRBV7-8 and TRBJ2-3, with 9 bases fitting TRBD1. The CDR3 has 15 amino acids. After removal of 1 base from V and 6 bases from J, the junction contained 5 bases not matched to a gene. Per germline, CDR1 SGHVS and CDR2 FQNEAQ. This CDR3 is CASSLGDRDPDTQYF. CDR3 DNA sequence: TGTGCCAGCAGCTTAGGGGACAGGGATCCGGATACGCAGTATTTT. The complete variable domain, with remaining parts taken from reference TRBV7-8 and TRBJ2-3, reads GAGVSQSPRYKVAKRGQDVALRCDPISGHVSLFWYQQALGQGPEFLTYFQNEAQLDKSGLPSDRFFAERPEGSVSTLKIQRTQQEDSAVYLCASSLGDRDPDTQYFGPGTRLTVL.